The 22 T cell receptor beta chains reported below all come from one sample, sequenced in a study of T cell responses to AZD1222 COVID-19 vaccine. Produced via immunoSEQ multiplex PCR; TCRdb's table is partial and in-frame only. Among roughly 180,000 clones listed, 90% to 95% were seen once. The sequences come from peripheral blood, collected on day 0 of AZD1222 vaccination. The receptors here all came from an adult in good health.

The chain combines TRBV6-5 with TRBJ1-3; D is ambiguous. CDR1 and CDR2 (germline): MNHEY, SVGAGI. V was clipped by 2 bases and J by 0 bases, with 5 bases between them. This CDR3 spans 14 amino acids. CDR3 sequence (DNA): TGTGCCAGCAGTTACGCGATCTCTGGAAACACCATATATTTT. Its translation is CASSYAISGNTIYF.

The CDR3 nucleotides read TGTGCCAGCAGCTTAGTTACTGGGGCCACCTATTACGAGCAGTACTTC. Translated, it gives CASSLVTGATYYEQYF. J is TRBJ2-7 and V is TRBV7-8, with D possibly matching TRBD1 (5 bases). This CDR3 has 16 amino acids. Per the germline V gene, CDR1 is SGHVS and CDR2 is FQNEAQ. V was shortened by 1 base and J by 4 bases, with 17 bases between the two germline ends.

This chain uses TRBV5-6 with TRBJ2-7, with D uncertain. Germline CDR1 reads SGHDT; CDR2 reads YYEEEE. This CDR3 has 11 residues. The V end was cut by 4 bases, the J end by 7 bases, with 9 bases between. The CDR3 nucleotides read TGTGCCAGCAGCCTAGGTGGGGAGCAGTACTTC. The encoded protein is CASSLGGEQYF.

The CDR3 reads CAARPGQGRTGELFF. CDR3 coding DNA: TGTGCCGCCCGTCCGGGACAGGGTAGGACCGGGGAGCTGTTTTTT. The chain combines TRBV30 with TRBJ2-2; 9 bases agree with TRBD1. The CDR3 extends over 15 amino acids. Trimming removed 8 bases from V and 5 bases from J; junction bases left unmatched: 12. Germline V gene lookup returns CDR1 GTSNPN and CDR2 SVGIG (reference sequence).

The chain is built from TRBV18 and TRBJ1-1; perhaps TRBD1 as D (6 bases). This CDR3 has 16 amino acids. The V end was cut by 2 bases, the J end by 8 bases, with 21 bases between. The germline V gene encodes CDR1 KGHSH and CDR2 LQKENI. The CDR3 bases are TGTGCCAGCTCACCAGACGGGGGGGCGCCTCGGTTAGAAGCTTTCTTT. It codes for CASSPDGGAPRLEAFF. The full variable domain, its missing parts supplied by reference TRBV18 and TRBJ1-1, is NAGVMQNPRHLVRRRGQEARLRCSPMKGHSHVYWYRQLPEEGLKFMVYLQKENIIDESGMPKERFSAEFPKEGPSILRIQQVVRGDSAAYFCASSPDGGAPRLEAFFGQGTRLTVV.

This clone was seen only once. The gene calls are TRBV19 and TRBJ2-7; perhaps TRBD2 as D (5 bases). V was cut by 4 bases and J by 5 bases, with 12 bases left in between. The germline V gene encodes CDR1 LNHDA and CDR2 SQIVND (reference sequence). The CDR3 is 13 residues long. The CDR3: CASSNLPGDEQYF. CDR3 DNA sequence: TGTGCCAGTAGTAACCTCCCCGGGGACGAGCAGTACTTC.

The CDR3 reads CASSDRDLSNTQYF. Written as DNA, the CDR3 is TGTGCCAGCAGTGACCGGGACCTTTCGAATACGCAGTATTTT. The chain employs TRBV2 and TRBJ2-3; D may correspond to TRBD1 or TRBD2 (5 bases each). This CDR3 has 14 amino acids. V lost 3 bases to trimming and J lost 7 bases, with 14 bases between them. Germline values: CDR1 SNHLY, CDR2 FYNNEI.

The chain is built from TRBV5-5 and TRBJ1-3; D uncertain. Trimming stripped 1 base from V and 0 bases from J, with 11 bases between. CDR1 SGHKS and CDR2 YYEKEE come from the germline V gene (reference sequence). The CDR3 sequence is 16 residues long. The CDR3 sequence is CASSLSIGFSGNTIYF. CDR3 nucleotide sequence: TGTGCCAGCAGCTTGTCTATCGGGTTCTCTGGAAACACCATATATTTT. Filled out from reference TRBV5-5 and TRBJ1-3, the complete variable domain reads DAGVTQSPTHLIKTRGQQVTLRCSPISGHKSVSWYQQVLGQGPQFIFQYYEKEERGRGNFPDRFSARQFPNYSSELNVNALLLGDSALYLCASSLSIGFSGNTIYFGEGSWLTVV.

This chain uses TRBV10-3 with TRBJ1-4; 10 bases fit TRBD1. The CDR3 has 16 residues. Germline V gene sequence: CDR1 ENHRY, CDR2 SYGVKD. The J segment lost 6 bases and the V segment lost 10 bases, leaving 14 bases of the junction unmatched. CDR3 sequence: CATGGTGAESHEKLFF. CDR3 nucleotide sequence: TGTGCCACCGGGGGGACAGGGGCTGAATCGCATGAAAAACTGTTTTTT.

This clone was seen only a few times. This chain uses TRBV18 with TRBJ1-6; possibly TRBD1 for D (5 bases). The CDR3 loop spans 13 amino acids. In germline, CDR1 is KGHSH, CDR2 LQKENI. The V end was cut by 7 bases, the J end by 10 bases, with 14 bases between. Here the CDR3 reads CASFQGQDSPLHF. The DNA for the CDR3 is TGTGCCAGCTTTCAGGGCCAGGACTCACCCCTCCACTTT.

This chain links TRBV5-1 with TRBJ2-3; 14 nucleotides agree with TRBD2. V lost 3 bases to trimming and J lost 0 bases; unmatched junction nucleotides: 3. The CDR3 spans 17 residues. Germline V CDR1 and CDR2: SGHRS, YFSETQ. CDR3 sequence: CASSSGLAGVSTDTQYF. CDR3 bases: TGCGCCAGCAGCTCGGGACTAGCGGGGGTCAGCACAGATACGCAGTATTTT. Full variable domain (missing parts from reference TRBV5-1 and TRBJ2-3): KAGVTQTPRYLIKTRGQQVTLSCSPISGHRSVSWYQQTPGQGLQFLFEYFSETQRNKGNFPGRFSGRQFSNSRSEMNVSTLELGDSALYLCASSSGLAGVSTDTQYFGPGTRLTVL.

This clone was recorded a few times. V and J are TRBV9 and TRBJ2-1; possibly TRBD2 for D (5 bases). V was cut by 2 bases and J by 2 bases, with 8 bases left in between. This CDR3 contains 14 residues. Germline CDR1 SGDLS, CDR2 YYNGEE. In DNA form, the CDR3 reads TGTGCCAGCAGCGTTAGCGTCGCCTACAATGAGCAGTTCTTC. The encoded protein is CASSVSVAYNEQFF.

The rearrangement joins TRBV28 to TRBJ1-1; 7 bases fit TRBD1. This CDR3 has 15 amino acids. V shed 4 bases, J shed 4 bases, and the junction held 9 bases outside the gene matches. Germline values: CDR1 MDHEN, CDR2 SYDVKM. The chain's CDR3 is CASSYLSTGSTEAFF. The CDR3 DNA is TGTGCCAGCAGTTACCTCTCGACAGGGAGCACTGAAGCTTTCTTT. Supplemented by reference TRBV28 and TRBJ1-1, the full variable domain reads DVKVTQSSRYLVKRTGEKVFLECVQDMDHENMFWYRQDPGLGLRLIYFSYDVKMKEKGDIPEGYSVSREKKERFSLILESASTNQTSMYLCASSYLSTGSTEAFFGQGTRLTVV.

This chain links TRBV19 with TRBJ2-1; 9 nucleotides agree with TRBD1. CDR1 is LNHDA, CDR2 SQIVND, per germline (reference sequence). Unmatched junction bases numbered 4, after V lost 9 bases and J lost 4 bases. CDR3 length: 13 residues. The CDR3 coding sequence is TGTGCCAGCCTCGGACAGGGGTACAATGAGCAGTTCTTC. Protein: CASLGQGYNEQFF.

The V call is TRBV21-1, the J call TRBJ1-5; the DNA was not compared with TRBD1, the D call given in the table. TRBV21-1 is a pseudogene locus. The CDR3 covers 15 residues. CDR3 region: CASSKKGQVNQPQHF. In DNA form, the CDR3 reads TGTGCCAGCAGCAAGAAGGGACAGGTCAATCAGCCCCAGCATTTT.

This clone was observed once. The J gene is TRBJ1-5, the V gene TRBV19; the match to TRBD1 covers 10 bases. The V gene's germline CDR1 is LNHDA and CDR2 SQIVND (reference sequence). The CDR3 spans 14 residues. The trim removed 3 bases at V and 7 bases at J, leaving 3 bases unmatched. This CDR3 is CASSMGQGRQPQHF. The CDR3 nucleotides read TGTGCCAGTAGTATGGGACAGGGGCGGCAGCCCCAGCATTTT. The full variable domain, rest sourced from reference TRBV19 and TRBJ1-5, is DGGITQSPKYLFRKEGQNVTLSCEQNLNHDAMYWYRQDPGQGLRLIYYSQIVNDFQKGDIAEGYSVSREKKESFPLTVTSAQKNPTAFYLCASSMGQGRQPQHFGDGTRLSIL.

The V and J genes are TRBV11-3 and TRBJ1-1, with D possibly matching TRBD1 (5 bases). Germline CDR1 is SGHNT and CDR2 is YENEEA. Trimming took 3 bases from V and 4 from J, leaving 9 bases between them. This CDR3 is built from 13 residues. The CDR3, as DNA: TGTGCCAGCAGCTTCCAGGGTAGCACTGAAGCTTTCTTT. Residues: CASSFQGSTEAFF.

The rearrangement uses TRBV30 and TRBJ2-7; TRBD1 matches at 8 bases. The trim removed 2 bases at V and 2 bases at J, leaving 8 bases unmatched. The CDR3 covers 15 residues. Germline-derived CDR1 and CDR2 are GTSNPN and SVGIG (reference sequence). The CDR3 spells CAWSYLGQGPYEQYF. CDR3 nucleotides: TGTGCCTGGAGTTACCTTGGACAGGGTCCCTACGAGCAGTACTTC.

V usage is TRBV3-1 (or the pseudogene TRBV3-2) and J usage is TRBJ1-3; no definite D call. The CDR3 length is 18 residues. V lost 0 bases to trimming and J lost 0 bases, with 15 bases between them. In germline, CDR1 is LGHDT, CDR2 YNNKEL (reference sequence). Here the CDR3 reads CASSQDIGKVSSGNTIYF. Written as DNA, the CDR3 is TGTGCCAGCAGCCAAGATATTGGGAAGGTTAGCTCTGGAAACACCATATATTTT.

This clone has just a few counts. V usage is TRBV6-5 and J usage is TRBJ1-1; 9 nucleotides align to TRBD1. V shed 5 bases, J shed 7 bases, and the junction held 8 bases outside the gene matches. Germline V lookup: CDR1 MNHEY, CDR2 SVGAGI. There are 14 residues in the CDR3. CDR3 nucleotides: TGTGCCAGCAGTCGAGGGACAGGGTATAATGAAGCTTTCTTT. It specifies CASSRGTGYNEAFF.

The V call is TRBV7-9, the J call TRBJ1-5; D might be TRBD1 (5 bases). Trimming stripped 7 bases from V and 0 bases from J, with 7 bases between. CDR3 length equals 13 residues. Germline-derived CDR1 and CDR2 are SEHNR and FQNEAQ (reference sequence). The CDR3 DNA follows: TGTGCCAGCACGCAGGGTAGCAATCAGCCCCAGCATTTT. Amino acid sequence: CASTQGSNQPQHF.

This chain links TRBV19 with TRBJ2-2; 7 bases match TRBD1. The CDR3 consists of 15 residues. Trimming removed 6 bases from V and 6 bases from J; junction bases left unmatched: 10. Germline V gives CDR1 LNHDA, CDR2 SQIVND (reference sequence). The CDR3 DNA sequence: TGTGCCAGTAGCCGAAGACAGGGCCAGGCCGGGGAGCTGTTTTTT. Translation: CASSRRQGQAGELFF.